This T cell receptor (beta chain) is from a study of identical twins. This clonotype has just a few counts. The CDR3 spans 16 residues. V was pared by 5 bases and J by 3 bases, with 17 bases between. Germline V gene data show CDR1 as MGHRA and CDR2 as YSYEKL. The authors used template switching to add a universal primer site and gave cDNA unique molecular identifiers. TCRdb recomputed calls from the 5' RACE reads with MiXCR, one row per CDR3 protein. The table includes fewer than 550,000 distinct CDR3 sequences, roughly an eighth detected once. The data were also submitted as part of a second study, on yellow fever vaccine responses in identical twins. That work contributes: Twins' vaccine T cell responses reportedly seemed partly convergent and partly personalized.

Sequencing was carried out using CD4+ T cells sorted from blood. The chain employs TRBV4-1 and TRBJ2-1; perhaps TRBD2 as D (6 bases). This TCR derives from a woman aged 18-29 years in good health. CDR3 residues: CASSVTGTPLYNEQFF. The DNA of the CDR3 is TGCGCCAGCAGCGTCACCGGGACTCCTCTCTACAATGAGCAGTTCTTC.